This is a list of T cell receptor beta chains from one sample in a study of cytomegalovirus exposure and HLA in healthy donors. The assay was immunoSEQ multiplex PCR, and TCRdb's table has in-frame clones only and misses some. Its listing shows around 150,000 clones. The sample was PBMCs. The origin of the receptors is a woman aged 60-75 years in good health and CMV-seronegative. Each CDR3 is given with its conserved first and last residue. The D gene is left open where the match is weak.

d_gene,v_gene,j_gene,CDR3nt,CDR3aa
NA,TRBV9,TRBJ1-1,TGTGCCAGCAGCCCCTCCACGGGGTACACTGAAGCTTTCTTT,CASSPSTGYTEAFF
NA,TRBV5-1,TRBJ2-2,TGCGCCAGCAGCCTGCAAGTGGGGGCGGGCGGGGAGCTGTTTTTT,CASSLQVGAGGELFF
NA,TRBV7-3,TRBJ1-1,TGTGCCAGCAGCCTGGGGCCATGGACGGGGGGTGCCACTGAAGCTTTCTTT,CASSLGPWTGGATEAFF
TRBD1,TRBV10-2,TRBJ1-1,TGCGCCAGCAGTGAGGGGACAGGGGGGGCTTTCTTT,CASSEGTGGAFF
NA,TRBV6-6,TRBJ1-1,TGTGCCAGCAGTTCCCAGGGGCGGAACACTGAAGCTTTCTTT,CASSSQGRNTEAFF
TRBD1,TRBV5-1,TRBJ1-4,TGCGCCAGCAGCTTACAGGGGGCTGAGAATGAAAAACTGTTTTTT,CASSLQGAENEKLFF
NA,TRBV19,TRBJ2-2,TGTGCCAGCAGGGGAAGAAGCACCGGGGAGCTGTTTTTT,CASRGRSTGELFF
NA,TRBV4-2,TRBJ1-5,TGTGCCAGCAGCCACTGGGGTCAGGGAATCAATCAGCCCCAGCATTTT,CASSHWGQGINQPQHF
NA,TRBV5-1,TRBJ1-1,TGCGCCAGCAGCTTGGATCGGGGGGTAGGCGCTGAAGCTTTCTTT,CASSLDRGVGAEAFF
TRBD2,TRBV5-1,TRBJ2-5,TGCGCCAGCAGCTTGGTTCTAGCGGACCAAGAGACCCAGTACTTC,CASSLVLADQETQYF
TRBD1,TRBV7-2,TRBJ1-4,TGTGCCAGCAGCTTCAGGGGGCCAGATGAAAAACTGTTTTTT,CASSFRGPDEKLFF
NA,TRBV2,TRBJ2-1,TGTGCCAGCAGTGACCGCGGGATAGGGTTAGAGAATGAGCAGTTCTTC,CASSDRGIGLENEQFF
NA,TRBV6-5,TRBJ1-1,TGTGCCAGCAGGATTCAGGGGATGACTGAAGCTTTCTTT,CASRIQGMTEAFF
NA,TRBV2,TRBJ2-5,TGTGCCAGCAGTGAACCAAACCAAGAGACCCAGTACTTC,CASSEPNQETQYF
NA,TRBV11-1,TRBJ2-3,TGTGCCAGCACCAGGTCCACCCGAGATACGCAGTATTTT,CASTRSTRDTQYF
NA,TRBV5-1,TRBJ1-6,TGCGCCAGCAGCTTATGGGGAGGTTTTGGGTCACCCCTCCACTTT,CASSLWGGFGSPLHF
TRBD2,TRBV29-1,TRBJ2-1,TGCAGCGCCCGAGGAGGGGCTAGCGGGAGTAACTCCTACAATGAGCAGTTCTTC,CSARGGASGSNSYNEQFF